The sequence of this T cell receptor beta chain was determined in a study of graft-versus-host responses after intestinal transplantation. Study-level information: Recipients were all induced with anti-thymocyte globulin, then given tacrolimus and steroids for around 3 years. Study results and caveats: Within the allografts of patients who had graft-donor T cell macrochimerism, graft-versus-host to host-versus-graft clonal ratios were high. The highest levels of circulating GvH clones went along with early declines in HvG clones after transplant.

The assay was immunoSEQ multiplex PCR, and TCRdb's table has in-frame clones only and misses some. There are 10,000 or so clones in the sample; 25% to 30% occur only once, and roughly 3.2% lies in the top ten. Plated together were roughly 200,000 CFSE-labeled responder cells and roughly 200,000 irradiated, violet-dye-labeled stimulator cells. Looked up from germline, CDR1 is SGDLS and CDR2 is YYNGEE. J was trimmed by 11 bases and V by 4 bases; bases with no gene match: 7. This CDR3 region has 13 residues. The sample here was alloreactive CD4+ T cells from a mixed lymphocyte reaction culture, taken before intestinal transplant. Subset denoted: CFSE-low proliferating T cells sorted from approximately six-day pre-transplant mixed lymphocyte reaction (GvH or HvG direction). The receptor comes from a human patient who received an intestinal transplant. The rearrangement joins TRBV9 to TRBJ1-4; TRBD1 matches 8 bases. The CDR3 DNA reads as TGTGCCAGCAGCAAATCACAGGGGGAGAAACTGTTTTTT. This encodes CASSKSQGEKLFF.